The 30 T cell receptor beta chains in this list originate from one sample, sequenced in a study of blood T cell repertoires in COVID-19. Sequencing was performed with immunoSEQ multiplex PCR; in TCRdb, only in-frame clones are kept and a portion is missing. The sample lists around 97,000 clones, about 89% occurring once. Sample: peripheral blood. The origin of the receptors is a human donor in a cohort sampled during active COVID-19.

CDR3 coding DNA: TGTGCCAGCAGTTACTCGGCTAGCGGCTCCTACGAGCAGTACTTC. Translating gives CASSYSASGSYEQYF. The chain combines TRBV6-5 with TRBJ2-7; 7 positions agree with TRBD2. The CDR3 covers 15 residues. The germline V gene has CDR1 MNHEY and CDR2 SVGAGI. Trimming at V came to 0 bases and at J to 0 bases, leaving 2 bases not matched to a gene.

This rearrangement joins TRBV7-2 to TRBJ2-3; D perhaps matches TRBD2 (5 bases). Per the germline V gene, CDR1 is SGHTA and CDR2 is FQGNSA. The CDR3 loop spans 19 amino acids. Trimming took off 4 bases at V and 0 bases at J, with 23 bases between the two ends. Here the CDR3 DNA reads TGTGCCAGCAGCTCCGACCCTACCTTACTAGGTCCTAGCACAGATACGCAGTATTTT. It encodes CASSSDPTLLGPSTDTQYF.

The chain has TRBV25-1 and TRBJ2-2; D is ambiguous. Germline V gene data show CDR1 as MGHDK and CDR2 as SYGVNS. This CDR3 comprises 13 residues. V gave up 7 bases and J gave up 5 bases, with 11 bases separating them. The CDR3 loop reads CASNRANTGELFF. The CDR3 DNA is TGTGCCAGCAACAGAGCCAATACCGGGGAGCTGTTTTTT. The full variable domain, in which reference TRBV25-1 and TRBJ2-2 provide the parts outside the CDR3, is EADIYQTPRYLVIGTGKKITLECSQTMGHDKMYWYQQDPGMELHLIHYSYGVNSTEKGDLSSESTVSRIRTEHFPLTLESARPSHTSQYLCASNRANTGELFFGEGSRLTVL.

V usage is TRBV9 and J usage is TRBJ1-3, with 9 bases lining up with TRBD1. CDR3 length: 15 amino acids. The ends lost 3 bases at V and 4 bases at J; junction bases unmatched: 5. Germline CDR1 is SGDLS and CDR2 is YYNGEE. This CDR3 reads CASSAQGAGGNTIYF. The CDR3 DNA is TGTGCCAGCAGCGCACAGGGGGCGGGAGGAAACACCATATATTTT.

The V call is TRBV9, the J call TRBJ2-1, with 11 positions matching TRBD2. From germline, CDR1 is SGDLS and CDR2 YYNGEE. V lost 0 bases and J lost 6; bases outside the gene matches: 8. The CDR3 runs to 17 residues. In nucleotides, the CDR3 is TGTGCCAGCAGCGTAGGGTCGGTAGCGGGAGGGATCAATGAGCAGTTCTTC. Amino acids: CASSVGSVAGGINEQFF.

The rearrangement links TRBV6-2 or TRBV6-3 to TRBJ2-5; D may be TRBD1 (5 bases). Germline V gene data show CDR1 as MNHEY and CDR2 as SVGEGT. The ends were cut back, 4 bases at V and 2 bases at J, with 17 bases in the middle. The length of the CDR3 is 16 residues. The CDR3 sequence: CASSWGRRFFQETQYF. CDR3 DNA sequence: TGTGCCAGCAGTTGGGGCAGGCGCTTCTTTCAAGAGACCCAGTACTTC.

The rearrangement joins TRBV6-5 to TRBJ1-3; D is unresolved. The CDR3 length is 13 residues. V gave up 6 bases and J gave up 6 bases, with 12 bases separating them. CDR1 and CDR2 from the germline V gene are MNHEY and SVGAGI. The CDR3 region has the DNA TGTGCCAGCAGGCGGACGGAGGAAAACACCATATATTTT. Encoded protein: CASRRTEENTIYF.

This clone has only one observation. In nucleotides, the CDR3 is TGTGCCAGCAGGGGACTTGGGAGCGCATACAATGAGCAGTTCTTC. Its translation is CASRGLGSAYNEQFF. The rearrangement joins TRBV7-3 to TRBJ2-1; D possibly corresponds to TRBD2 (6 bases). The V gene's germline CDR1 is SGHTA and CDR2 FQGTGA. V lost 6 bases, J lost 4 bases, and 16 bases lay in between. CDR3 length: 15 residues.

The chain couples TRBV4-1 to TRBJ2-2; perhaps TRBD2 as D (5 bases). V lost 1 base, J lost 0 bases, and 6 bases lay in between. The CDR3 sequence is 15 residues long. In germline, CDR1 is MGHRA, CDR2 YSYEKL. As DNA, the CDR3 is TGCGCCAGCAGCCAAGTAGCGACGAACACCGGGGAGCTGTTTTTT. Amino acids: CASSQVATNTGELFF.

In this sample, this clone turned up a few times. The J gene is TRBJ2-7, the V gene TRBV10-1; tentative D call: TRBD2 (5 bases). The germline V gene has CDR1 WNHNN and CDR2 SYGVQD (reference sequence). The CDR3 runs to 15 residues. Deletions cut 1 base from V and 6 bases from J, with 16 bases between. CDR3: CASSEFTLGVGEQYF. For the CDR3, the DNA is TGCGCCAGCAGTGAGTTTACCCTGGGAGTCGGCGAGCAGTACTTC.

This rearrangement joins TRBV9 to TRBJ1-1; D is perhaps TRBD1 (5 bases). CDR3 length equals 14 residues. Per germline, CDR1 SGDLS and CDR2 YYNGEE. V was cut by 3 bases and J by 5 bases, with 14 bases left in between. The CDR3 sequence is CASSASPRGTEAFF. CDR3 sequence (DNA): TGTGCCAGCAGCGCAAGCCCCCGGGGGACTGAAGCTTTCTTT.

This chain joins TRBV3-1 (or the pseudogene TRBV3-2) and TRBJ1-5, with D unclear. The length of the CDR3 is 15 residues. The germline CDR1 and CDR2 sequences are LGHDT and YNNKEL (reference sequence). Trimming took 0 bases from V and 0 from J, leaving 6 bases between them. CDR3 in amino acids: CASSQDPHSNQPQHF. CDR3 bases: TGTGCCAGCAGCCAAGACCCACATAGCAATCAGCCCCAGCATTTT.

This clone was counted only a few times. This chain links TRBV7-9 with TRBJ1-2; the D gene is possibly TRBD1 (5 bases). CDR1 SEHNR and CDR2 FQNEAQ come from the germline V gene (reference sequence). CDR3 length equals 15 residues. V was trimmed by 1 base and J by 9 bases, leaving 18 bases between them. Written as DNA, the CDR3 is TGTGCCAGCAGCTTAGGGGGCCCCGATATTGGGAGCTACACCTTC. It translates to CASSLGGPDIGSYTF. Complete variable domain (other parts from reference TRBV7-9 and TRBJ1-2): DTGVSQNPRHKITKRGQNVTFRCDPISEHNRLYWYRQTLGQGPEFLTYFQNEAQLEKSRLLSDRFSAERPKGSFSTLEIQRTEQGDSAMYLCASSLGGPDIGSYTFGSGTRLTVV.

This clone was observed a few times. The chain is built from TRBV19 and TRBJ1-3; perhaps TRBD1 as D (5 bases). Germline CDR1 reads LNHDA; CDR2 reads SQIVND (reference sequence). V was cut by 5 bases and J by 0 bases, with 8 bases left in between. The CDR3 contains 14 residues. CDR3 in amino acids: CASSWGSSGNTIYF. CDR3 nucleotides: TGTGCCAGTAGTTGGGGCTCCTCTGGAAACACCATATATTTT.

The V call is TRBV10-3, the J call TRBJ1-5; a weak D match, TRBD1 (6 bases). The germline V gene encodes CDR1 ENHRY and CDR2 SYGVKD. Trimming took off 6 bases at V and 7 bases at J, with 13 bases between the two ends. CDR3 length equals 13 residues. For the CDR3, the DNA is TGTGCCATCAGCACACAGGGCGAGCAGCCCCAGCATTTT. Protein product: CAISTQGEQPQHF.

This rearrangement joins TRBV27 to TRBJ1-2; 10 bases fit TRBD1. This CDR3 spans 14 amino acids. The V gene end was trimmed by 5 bases and the J gene end by 6 bases; junction bases not matched to a gene: 6. The germline V gene encodes CDR1 MNHEY and CDR2 SMNVEV (reference sequence). The CDR3 loop reads CASSPPGTGDGYTF. DNA for the CDR3: TGTGCCAGCAGTCCCCCAGGGACAGGGGATGGCTACACCTTC.

The chain is built from TRBV28 and TRBJ2-7, with 11 bases matching TRBD2. The germline V gene has CDR1 MDHEN and CDR2 SYDVKM. V dropped 6 bases and J dropped 3; count of bases not matched to a gene: 7. The CDR3 spans 15 residues. The CDR3 is CASRPPGLAVYEQYF. The CDR3 coding sequence is TGTGCCAGCAGACCTCCGGGACTAGCGGTCTACGAGCAGTACTTC.

The chain is built from TRBV19 and TRBJ2-6; the D is unclear. Trimming removed 9 bases from V and 5 bases from J, with 17 bases in between. Germline CDR1 LNHDA, CDR2 SQIVND (reference sequence). This CDR3 has 15 residues. DNA for the CDR3: TGTGCCAGCGAATCGGAGAGTTTTCGGGCCAACGTCCTGACTTTC. Translated, it gives CASESESFRANVLTF.

The chain couples TRBV25-1 to TRBJ1-2, with a tentative D call TRBD1 (5 bases). Trimming left V 6 bases short and J 4 bases short, with 18 bases between. The CDR3 covers 15 residues. Germline CDR1 is MGHDK and CDR2 is SYGVNS. Here the CDR3 reads CASSSLLGLRYGYTF. As DNA, the CDR3 is TGTGCCAGCAGCTCTTTGCTGGGGCTGCGCTATGGCTACACCTTC.

This clone was recorded once. The rearrangement uses TRBV7-2 and TRBJ2-1, with D tentatively TRBD2 (5 bases). The length of the CDR3 is 13 residues. Trimming took off 4 bases at V and 6 bases at J, with 10 bases between the two ends. CDR1 and CDR2 from the germline V gene are SGHTA and FQGNSA. For the CDR3, the DNA is TGTGCCAGCAGCTCCCAAGGAGGCAATGAGCAGTTCTTC. It translates to CASSSQGGNEQFF.

The V gene is TRBV19, the J gene TRBJ2-1; 8 nucleotides agree with TRBD2. The germline gives CDR1 LNHDA, CDR2 SQIVND (reference sequence). The junction had 7 bases not matched to a gene; V was cut back by 5 bases and J by 4 bases. CDR3 length equals 15 residues. The CDR3 loop reads CASSSASGFYNEQFF. Written as DNA, the CDR3 is TGTGCCAGTAGTTCGGCTAGCGGGTTTTACAATGAGCAGTTCTTC.

This clone was detected only a few times. The chain is built from TRBV14 and TRBJ2-1; D is ambiguous. CDR3 length: 15 amino acids. Germline V gene lookup returns CDR1 SGHDN and CDR2 FVKESK. The V gene lost 5 bases and the J gene lost 0 bases, with 11 bases spanning the gap. The chain's CDR3 is CASSDWRSSYNEQFF. CDR3 coding DNA: TGTGCCAGCAGCGACTGGCGGAGCTCCTACAATGAGCAGTTCTTC.

The chain uses TRBV29-1 and TRBJ2-7, with 9 bases lining up with TRBD1. Germline V lookup: CDR1 SQVTM, CDR2 ANQGSEA. There are 14 residues in the CDR3. Trimming took 5 bases from V and 1 from J; bases not matched to a gene: 6. The CDR3 DNA reads TGCAGCGTTTCTTTGACAGGGGGATCCTACGAGCAGTACTTC. Translation: CSVSLTGGSYEQYF.

The chain is built from TRBV7-2 and TRBJ2-7, with 9 bases identical to TRBD2. CDR3 size: 15 residues. The V segment lost 0 bases and the J segment 4 bases; nucleotides outside the gene matches: 4. The V gene's germline CDR1 is SGHTA and CDR2 FQGNSA. This chain's CDR3 is CASSLAGTSSYEQYF. CDR3 sequence (DNA): TGTGCCAGCAGCTTAGCTGGGACTAGCTCTTACGAGCAGTACTTC.

This chain links TRBV5-5 with TRBJ1-4, with 7 bases that match TRBD1. Germline V gene lookup returns CDR1 SGHKS and CDR2 YYEKEE (reference sequence). After removal of 1 base from V and 7 bases from J, the junction contained 7 bases not matched to a gene. The CDR3 totals 15 residues. CDR3: CASSLTGVGSEKLFF. The CDR3 coding sequence is TGTGCCAGCAGCTTGACAGGGGTAGGAAGTGAAAAACTGTTTTTT.

This clone was seen just once. The rearrangement links TRBV6-5 to TRBJ1-1, with no clear D. From germline, CDR1 is MNHEY and CDR2 SVGAGI. Trimming took 7 bases from V and 4 from J, leaving 16 bases between them. The CDR3 has 14 amino acids. DNA of the CDR3: TGTGCCAGCACCCCCCGCGGGTTTGGCACTGAAGCTTTCTTT. Protein product: CASTPRGFGTEAFF.

V gene TRBV24-1 combines with J gene TRBJ1-1; D gene ambiguous. Germline CDR1 and CDR2: KGHDR and SFDVKD. The CDR3 sequence is 13 residues long. Trimming removed 9 bases from V and 2 bases from J, with 12 bases in between. CDR3 DNA: TGTGCCACCCAAGAGACAAGAAACACTGAAGCTTTCTTT. Its translation: CATQETRNTEAFF.

The genes are TRBV20-1 and TRBJ2-7, with TRBD2 matching 12 bases. J gave up 6 bases and V 3 bases, and 12 bases lay outside the gene matches. Germline-derived CDR1 and CDR2 are DFQATT and SNEGSKA (reference sequence). The CDR3 loop spans 16 amino acids. CDR3 in DNA: TGCAGTGCTAGTGGTTCCGGACTAGCGGGATTTGGCGAGCAGTACTTC. Translation: CSASGSGLAGFGEQYF.

The V gene is TRBV6-2 or TRBV6-3, the J gene TRBJ2-7; TRBD1 might be the D (6 bases). CDR3 size: 14 residues. CDR1 is MNHEY and CDR2 is SVGEGT in the germline V gene. Trimming took 6 bases from V and 5 from J, leaving 17 bases between them. The CDR3 DNA follows: TGTGCCAGCAGCCTTCAGGGGTGGGTGCACGAGCAGTACTTC. Protein product: CASSLQGWVHEQYF.

This chain links TRBV6-2 or TRBV6-3 with TRBJ2-3, with TRBD2 identical over 7 bases. The CDR3 sequence is 16 residues long. Trimming took 5 bases from V and 5 from J; bases not matched to a gene: 13. From germline, CDR1 is MNHEY and CDR2 SVGEGT. The CDR3 protein is CASSPPLAGVKDTQYF. In DNA, the CDR3 is TGTGCCAGCAGTCCACCCCTGGCGGGAGTAAAAGATACGCAGTATTTT.